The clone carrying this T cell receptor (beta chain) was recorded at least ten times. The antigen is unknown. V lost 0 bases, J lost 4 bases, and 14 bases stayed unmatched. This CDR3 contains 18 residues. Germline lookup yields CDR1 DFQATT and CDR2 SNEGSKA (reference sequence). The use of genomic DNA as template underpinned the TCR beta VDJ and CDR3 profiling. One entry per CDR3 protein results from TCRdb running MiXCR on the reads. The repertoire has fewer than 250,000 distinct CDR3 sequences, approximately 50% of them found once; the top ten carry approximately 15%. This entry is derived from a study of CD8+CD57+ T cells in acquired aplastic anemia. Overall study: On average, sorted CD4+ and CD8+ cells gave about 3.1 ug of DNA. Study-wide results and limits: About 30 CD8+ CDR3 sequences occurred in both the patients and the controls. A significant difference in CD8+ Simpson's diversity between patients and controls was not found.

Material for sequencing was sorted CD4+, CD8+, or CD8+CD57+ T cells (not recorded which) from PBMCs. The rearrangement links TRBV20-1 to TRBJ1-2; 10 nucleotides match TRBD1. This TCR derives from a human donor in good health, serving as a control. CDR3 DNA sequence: TGCAGTGCTAGAGATAGCGTGGGGCGGGACAGGGGATTCTATGGCTACACCTTC. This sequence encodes CSARDSVGRDRGFYGYTF.